A selection of T cell receptor beta chains follows, all from one sample in a study of blood T cells in healthy people across ages. TCRdb fed the 5' RACE reads into MiXCR, producing one record per CDR3 protein. The data show about 1.1 million distinct CDR3 sequences, around two fifths seen once. Sequences were obtained from blood. These receptors came from a man between 18 and 29 years old in good health. CDR3s include the opening cysteine and the closing phenylalanine or tryptophan. The order of the fields is clone size, CDR3 length, D gene, V gene, J gene, CDR3 DNA, CDR3 protein. D genes are given only for firm matches. Size is omitted from some rows. Given values are once, few, many or a class for expanded clones.

clone_size: few; cdr3_length: 11; d_call: -; v_call: TRBV7-9; j_call: TRBJ1-1; cdr3_nt: TGTGCCAGCAGCAGGACGTTTGAAGCTTTCTTT; cdr3_aa: CASSRTFEAFF
clone_size: many; cdr3_length: 15; d_call: TRBD1; v_call: TRBV7-9; j_call: TRBJ2-1; cdr3_nt: TGTGCCAGCAGCTCAGACAGGGTCTCCTACAATGAGCAGTTCTTC; cdr3_aa: CASSSDRVSYNEQFF
clone_size: -; cdr3_length: 17; d_call: TRBD1; v_call: TRBV4-1; j_call: TRBJ2-7; cdr3_nt: TGCGCCAGCAGCCAAGACCTATCCGGGACAGGGTACAATGAGCAGTACTTC; cdr3_aa: CASSQDLSGTGYNEQYF
clone_size: -; cdr3_length: 15; d_call: -; v_call: TRBV10-1; j_call: TRBJ2-2; cdr3_nt: TGCGCCAGCAGTGAAAGGCTGGAGAACACCGGGGAGCTGTTTTTT; cdr3_aa: CASSERLENTGELFF
clone_size: -; cdr3_length: 16; d_call: TRBD1; v_call: TRBV6-2/TRBV6-3; j_call: TRBJ1-5; cdr3_nt: TGTGCCAGCAGTTTTGACAGGGGACAAAGCAATCAGCCCCAGCATTTT; cdr3_aa: CASSFDRGQSNQPQHF
clone_size: -; cdr3_length: 15; d_call: TRBD1; v_call: TRBV2; j_call: TRBJ2-1; cdr3_nt: TGTGCCAGCAGCGCAACAGGGGGCGCCTACAATGAGCAGTTCTTC; cdr3_aa: CASSATGGAYNEQFF
clone_size: -; cdr3_length: 11; d_call: -; v_call: TRBV7-2; j_call: TRBJ1-2; cdr3_nt: TGTGCCAGCAGCTTACATGTTGGCTACACCTTC; cdr3_aa: CASSLHVGYTF
clone_size: -; cdr3_length: 14; d_call: -; v_call: TRBV7-2; j_call: TRBJ2-7; cdr3_nt: TGTGCCAGCAGCTTAGTAGTAGCGGAGGATGAGCAGTACTTC; cdr3_aa: CASSLVVAEDEQYF
clone_size: few; cdr3_length: 15; d_call: -; v_call: TRBV5-1; j_call: TRBJ1-4; cdr3_nt: TGCGCCAGCAGCTTGGAAGGTCAGGGAGGTGAAAAACTGTTTTTT; cdr3_aa: CASSLEGQGGEKLFF
clone_size: few; cdr3_length: 16; d_call: TRBD1; v_call: TRBV29-1; j_call: TRBJ2-7; cdr3_nt: TGCAGCCTCGCCGGGACAGGGGGCATAGACTACAATGAGCAGTACTTC; cdr3_aa: CSLAGTGGIDYNEQYF
clone_size: few; cdr3_length: 15; d_call: -; v_call: TRBV10-3; j_call: TRBJ1-5; cdr3_nt: TGTGCCACCCAAGGGCTCCGGGCGGGCAATCAGCCCCAGCATTTT; cdr3_aa: CATQGLRAGNQPQHF
clone_size: few; cdr3_length: 16; d_call: TRBD1; v_call: TRBV7-6; j_call: TRBJ1-6; cdr3_nt: TGTGCCAGCAGCTCCCCTAGGGGACAGGCATTACCCCACCTCCACTTT; cdr3_aa: CASSSPRGQALPHLHF
clone_size: few; cdr3_length: 16; d_call: TRBD2; v_call: TRBV11-2; j_call: TRBJ2-3; cdr3_nt: TGTGCCAGCAGCGAACTAGCGGGGGGTCCCCCCCATACGCAGTATTTT; cdr3_aa: CASSELAGGPPHTQYF
clone_size: few; cdr3_length: 14; d_call: TRBD2; v_call: TRBV6-2/TRBV6-3; j_call: TRBJ2-3; cdr3_nt: TGTGCCAGCAGGCCCGGACTAGGGGCAGATACGCAGTATTTT; cdr3_aa: CASRPGLGADTQYF
clone_size: once; cdr3_length: 16; d_call: TRBD2; v_call: TRBV3-1; j_call: TRBJ2-5; cdr3_nt: TGTGTCAGCAGCATCCGGACTAGCGGGGGGGTTGGGACCCAGTACTTC; cdr3_aa: CVSSIRTSGGVGTQYF
clone_size: -; cdr3_length: 15; d_call: TRBD1; v_call: TRBV5-6; j_call: TRBJ2-1; cdr3_nt: TGTGCCAGCAGCTTGGAGGGGGCCTTTTACAATGAGCAGTTCTTC; cdr3_aa: CASSLEGAFYNEQFF
clone_size: few; cdr3_length: 13; d_call: -; v_call: TRBV4-1; j_call: TRBJ1-2; cdr3_nt: TGCGCCAGCAGCCAACAAGGAAAGGATGGCTACACCTTC; cdr3_aa: CASSQQGKDGYTF
clone_size: -; cdr3_length: 13; d_call: -; v_call: TRBV28; j_call: TRBJ2-1; cdr3_nt: TGTGCCAGCAGTGAAATAAAGAACAATGAGCAGTTCTTC; cdr3_aa: CASSEIKNNEQFF
clone_size: few; cdr3_length: 14; d_call: TRBD1; v_call: TRBV27; j_call: TRBJ2-3; cdr3_nt: TGTGCCAGCAGTTTCAGGGGGCGGTCAGATACGCAGTATTTT; cdr3_aa: CASSFRGRSDTQYF
clone_size: few; cdr3_length: 14; d_call: -; v_call: TRBV12-3/TRBV12-4; j_call: TRBJ1-1; cdr3_nt: TGTGCCAGCAGTTTAGCGGGCCGCCACACTGAAGCTTTCTTT; cdr3_aa: CASSLAGRHTEAFF
clone_size: -; cdr3_length: 14; d_call: TRBD2; v_call: TRBV7-2; j_call: TRBJ2-2; cdr3_nt: TGTGCCAGCAGCGCTAGCGGGGGGCACCGGGAGCTGTTTTTT; cdr3_aa: CASSASGGHRELFF
clone_size: -; cdr3_length: 14; d_call: TRBD2; v_call: TRBV6-5; j_call: TRBJ2-1; cdr3_nt: TGTGCCAGTCCGGGGACTAGCGGTTACAATGAGCAGTTCTTC; cdr3_aa: CASPGTSGYNEQFF
clone_size: -; cdr3_length: 15; d_call: -; v_call: TRBV25-1; j_call: TRBJ2-2; cdr3_nt: TGTGCCAGCAGTGAAGGGTCGCTGCGGCCCGGGGAGCTGTTTTTT; cdr3_aa: CASSEGSLRPGELFF
clone_size: few; cdr3_length: 13; d_call: -; v_call: TRBV7-8; j_call: TRBJ2-7; cdr3_nt: TGTGCCAGCAGGTACAGGGTAAGGCCCGAGCAGTACTTC; cdr3_aa: CASRYRVRPEQYF
clone_size: few; cdr3_length: 16; d_call: TRBD1; v_call: TRBV12-3/TRBV12-4; j_call: TRBJ1-2; cdr3_nt: TGTGCCAGCAGGGGCCAAGGCGGGACAGCATCCTATGGCTACACCTTC; cdr3_aa: CASRGQGGTASYGYTF
clone_size: few; cdr3_length: 16; d_call: -; v_call: TRBV12-3/TRBV12-4; j_call: TRBJ1-2; cdr3_nt: TGTGCCAGCAGTTCGAGCAGGGGACCTCAAAACTATGGCTACACCTTC; cdr3_aa: CASSSSRGPQNYGYTF
clone_size: few; cdr3_length: 13; d_call: -; v_call: TRBV7-9; j_call: TRBJ1-2; cdr3_nt: TGTGCCAGCAGCTTCGGACGGGTGGATGGCTACACCTTC; cdr3_aa: CASSFGRVDGYTF
clone_size: few; cdr3_length: 13; d_call: -; v_call: TRBV20-1; j_call: TRBJ2-7; cdr3_nt: TGCAGTGCCCTCGATAAAGACAGGTACGAGCAGTACTTC; cdr3_aa: CSALDKDRYEQYF
clone_size: many; cdr3_length: 12; d_call: -; v_call: TRBV29-1; j_call: TRBJ1-2; cdr3_nt: TGCAGCGTTGAAGTTCGGGACTATGGCTACACCTTC; cdr3_aa: CSVEVRDYGYTF
clone_size: few; cdr3_length: 12; d_call: -; v_call: TRBV10-3; j_call: TRBJ2-1; cdr3_nt: TGTGCCATCGGAGGGCGCGACAATGAGCAGTTCTTC; cdr3_aa: CAIGGRDNEQFF
clone_size: -; cdr3_length: 14; d_call: TRBD1; v_call: TRBV7-9; j_call: TRBJ2-2; cdr3_nt: TGTGCCAGCAGCTACGGGACAGGAAAGGCGGAGCTGTTTTTT; cdr3_aa: CASSYGTGKAELFF
clone_size: few; cdr3_length: 13; d_call: -; v_call: TRBV28; j_call: TRBJ2-1; cdr3_nt: TGTGCCAGCAGTTTGACGGACGCAGGTGAGCAGTTCTTC; cdr3_aa: CASSLTDAGEQFF
clone_size: few; cdr3_length: 13; d_call: -; v_call: TRBV20-1; j_call: TRBJ1-2; cdr3_nt: TGCAGTGCTCGGCGGAGGGGGGACCTTGGCTACACCTTC; cdr3_aa: CSARRRGDLGYTF
clone_size: -; cdr3_length: 15; d_call: -; v_call: TRBV6-5; j_call: TRBJ1-4; cdr3_nt: TGTGCCAGCAGAGCTTACGGCACAACTAATGAAAAACTGTTTTTT; cdr3_aa: CASRAYGTTNEKLFF
clone_size: -; cdr3_length: 15; d_call: TRBD1; v_call: TRBV6-5; j_call: TRBJ2-2; cdr3_nt: TGTGCCAGCAGACCCCCCGGGACAGTCACCGGGGAGCTGTTTTTT; cdr3_aa: CASRPPGTVTGELFF
clone_size: few; cdr3_length: 11; d_call: -; v_call: TRBV6-2/TRBV6-3; j_call: TRBJ1-2; cdr3_nt: TGTGCCAGCGGACACGGCTATGGCTACACCTTC; cdr3_aa: CASGHGYGYTF
clone_size: few; cdr3_length: 16; d_call: -; v_call: TRBV5-5; j_call: TRBJ2-1; cdr3_nt: TGTGCCAGCAGCTTGTTGACGGGACTCATGAGGAATGAGCAGTTCTTC; cdr3_aa: CASSLLTGLMRNEQFF
clone_size: -; cdr3_length: 17; d_call: -; v_call: TRBV4-3; j_call: TRBJ1-4; cdr3_nt: TGCGCCAGCGGCCAAGAGGGCGGTGGGGTGACTAATGAAAAACTGTTTTTT; cdr3_aa: CASGQEGGGVTNEKLFF
clone_size: -; cdr3_length: 15; d_call: -; v_call: TRBV6-6; j_call: TRBJ1-2; cdr3_nt: TGTGCCAGCAGCCCCTCTTTTCCAGGGAACTATGGCTACACCTTC; cdr3_aa: CASSPSFPGNYGYTF
clone_size: -; cdr3_length: 15; d_call: -; v_call: TRBV21-1; j_call: TRBJ1-4; cdr3_nt: TGTGCCAGCAGCAAGGAGTCAGGGGGTGATGAAAAACTGTTTTTT; cdr3_aa: CASSKESGGDEKLFF
clone_size: few; cdr3_length: 16; d_call: TRBD1; v_call: TRBV5-6; j_call: TRBJ1-5; cdr3_nt: TGTGCCAGCAGCTTGAGGTCGGGACAGGGAGGTCAGCCCCAGCATTTT; cdr3_aa: CASSLRSGQGGQPQHF
clone_size: few; cdr3_length: 17; d_call: -; v_call: TRBV12-5; j_call: TRBJ2-1; cdr3_nt: TGTGCTAGTGGTTTGGTACATTCAGAGAGCTCCTACAATGAGCAGTTCTTC; cdr3_aa: CASGLVHSESSYNEQFF
clone_size: -; cdr3_length: 14; d_call: -; v_call: TRBV18; j_call: TRBJ1-1; cdr3_nt: TGTGCCAGCTCTCGCATTCAAGAGGGCACTGAAGCTTTCTTT; cdr3_aa: CASSRIQEGTEAFF
clone_size: -; cdr3_length: 11; d_call: -; v_call: TRBV29-1; j_call: TRBJ1-1; cdr3_nt: TGCAGCGGTTCCAGGGGCACTGAAGCTTTCTTT; cdr3_aa: CSGSRGTEAFF
clone_size: few; cdr3_length: 17; d_call: -; v_call: TRBV5-1; j_call: TRBJ1-2; cdr3_nt: TGCGCCAGCAGCTTGGGGCCGGTAGGGTCGAACGACTATGGCTACACCTTC; cdr3_aa: CASSLGPVGSNDYGYTF
clone_size: -; cdr3_length: 12; d_call: -; v_call: TRBV11-2; j_call: TRBJ2-7; cdr3_nt: TGTGCCAGCAGCTTATACAGTAATGAGCAGTACTTC; cdr3_aa: CASSLYSNEQYF
clone_size: -; cdr3_length: 15; d_call: -; v_call: TRBV10-3; j_call: TRBJ1-1; cdr3_nt: TGTGCCATCAGTGAGTCGATAGGAGGGTCGGGGGAAGCTTTCTTT; cdr3_aa: CAISESIGGSGEAFF
clone_size: -; cdr3_length: 15; d_call: -; v_call: TRBV7-3; j_call: TRBJ1-1; cdr3_nt: TGTGCCAGCAGCCCCCAGGGGACTAGGCCTTCTGAAGCTTTCTTT; cdr3_aa: CASSPQGTRPSEAFF
clone_size: -; cdr3_length: 14; d_call: TRBD1; v_call: TRBV20-1; j_call: TRBJ1-4; cdr3_nt: TGCAGTGCTAGAGATTCGCAGGGGGGTGAAAAACTGTTTTTT; cdr3_aa: CSARDSQGGEKLFF
clone_size: -; cdr3_length: 15; d_call: -; v_call: TRBV4-1; j_call: TRBJ2-1; cdr3_nt: TGCGCCAGCAGCCAGACGTGGAGGTCCTACAATGAGCAGTTCTTC; cdr3_aa: CASSQTWRSYNEQFF
clone_size: many; cdr3_length: 14; d_call: -; v_call: TRBV7-9; j_call: TRBJ1-2; cdr3_nt: TGTGCCAGCAGTTTGAGTGGCCCAAACTATGGCTACACCTTC; cdr3_aa: CASSLSGPNYGYTF
clone_size: many; cdr3_length: 11; d_call: -; v_call: TRBV9; j_call: TRBJ1-1; cdr3_nt: TGTGCCAGTGGGGGGGGCACTGAAGCTTTCTTT; cdr3_aa: CASGGGTEAFF
clone_size: -; cdr3_length: 17; d_call: TRBD1; v_call: TRBV18; j_call: TRBJ2-1; cdr3_nt: TGTGCCAGCTCACCACTGGACAGGGGGCAGCTAGTGCATGAGCAGTTCTTC; cdr3_aa: CASSPLDRGQLVHEQFF
clone_size: -; cdr3_length: 13; d_call: -; v_call: TRBV28; j_call: TRBJ2-1; cdr3_nt: TGTGCCACCTTAAGGGTCTCCTTCAATGAGCAGTTCTTC; cdr3_aa: CATLRVSFNEQFF
clone_size: -; cdr3_length: 14; d_call: -; v_call: TRBV7-7; j_call: TRBJ2-2; cdr3_nt: TGTGCTAGCAGCTTTGCAGAAAACACCGGGGAGCTGTTTTTT; cdr3_aa: CASSFAENTGELFF
clone_size: few; cdr3_length: 15; d_call: TRBD1; v_call: TRBV5-1; j_call: TRBJ2-1; cdr3_nt: TGCGCCAGCAGCTTGGATTTTGGACAGGGCAATGAGCAGTTCTTC; cdr3_aa: CASSLDFGQGNEQFF
clone_size: few; cdr3_length: 13; d_call: -; v_call: TRBV4-2; j_call: TRBJ1-5; cdr3_nt: TGTGCCAGCAGCCAAGAAAGGGGACTGCCCCAGCATTTT; cdr3_aa: CASSQERGLPQHF